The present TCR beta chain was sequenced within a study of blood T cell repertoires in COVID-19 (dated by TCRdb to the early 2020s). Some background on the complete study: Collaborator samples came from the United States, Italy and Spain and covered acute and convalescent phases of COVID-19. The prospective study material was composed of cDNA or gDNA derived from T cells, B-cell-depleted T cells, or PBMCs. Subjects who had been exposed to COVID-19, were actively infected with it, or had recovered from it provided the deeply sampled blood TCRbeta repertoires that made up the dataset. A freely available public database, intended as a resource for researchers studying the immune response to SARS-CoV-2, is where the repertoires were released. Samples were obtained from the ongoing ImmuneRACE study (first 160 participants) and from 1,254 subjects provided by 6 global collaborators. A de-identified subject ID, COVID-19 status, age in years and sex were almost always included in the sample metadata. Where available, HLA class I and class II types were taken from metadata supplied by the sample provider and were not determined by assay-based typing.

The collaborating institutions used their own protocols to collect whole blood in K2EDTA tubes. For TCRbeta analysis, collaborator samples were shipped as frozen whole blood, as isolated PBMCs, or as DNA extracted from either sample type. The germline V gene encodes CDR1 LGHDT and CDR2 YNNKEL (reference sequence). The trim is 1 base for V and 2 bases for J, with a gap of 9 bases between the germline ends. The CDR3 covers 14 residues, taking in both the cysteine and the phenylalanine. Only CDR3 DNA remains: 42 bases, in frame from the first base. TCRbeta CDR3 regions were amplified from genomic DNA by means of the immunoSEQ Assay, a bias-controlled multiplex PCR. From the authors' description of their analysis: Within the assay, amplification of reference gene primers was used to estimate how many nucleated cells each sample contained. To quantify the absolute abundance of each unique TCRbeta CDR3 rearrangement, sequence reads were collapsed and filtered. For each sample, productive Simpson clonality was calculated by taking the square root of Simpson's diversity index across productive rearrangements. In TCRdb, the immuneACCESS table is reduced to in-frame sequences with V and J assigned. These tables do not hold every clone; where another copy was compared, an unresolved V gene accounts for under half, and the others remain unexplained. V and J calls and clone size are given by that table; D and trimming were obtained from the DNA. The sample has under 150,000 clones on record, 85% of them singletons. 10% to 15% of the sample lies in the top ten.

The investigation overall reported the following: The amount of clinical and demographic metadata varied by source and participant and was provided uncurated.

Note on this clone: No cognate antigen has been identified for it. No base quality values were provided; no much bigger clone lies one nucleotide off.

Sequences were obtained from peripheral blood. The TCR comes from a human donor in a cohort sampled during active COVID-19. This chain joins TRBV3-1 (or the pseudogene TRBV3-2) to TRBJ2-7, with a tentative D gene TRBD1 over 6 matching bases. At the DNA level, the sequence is TGTGCCAGCAGCCAAGGGGACACTGCCTACGAGCAGTACTTC. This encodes CASSQGDTAYEQYF.